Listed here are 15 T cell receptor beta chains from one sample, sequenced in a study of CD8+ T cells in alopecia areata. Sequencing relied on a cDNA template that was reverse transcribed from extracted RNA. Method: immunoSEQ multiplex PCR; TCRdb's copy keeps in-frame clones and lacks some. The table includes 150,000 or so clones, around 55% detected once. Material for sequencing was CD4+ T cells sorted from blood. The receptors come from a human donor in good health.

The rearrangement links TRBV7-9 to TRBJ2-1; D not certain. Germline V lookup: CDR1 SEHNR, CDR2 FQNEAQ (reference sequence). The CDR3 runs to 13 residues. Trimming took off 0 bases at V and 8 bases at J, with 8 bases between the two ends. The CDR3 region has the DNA TGTGCCAGCAGCTTAGCGAGATTCGATGAGCAGTTCTTC. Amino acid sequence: CASSLARFDEQFF.

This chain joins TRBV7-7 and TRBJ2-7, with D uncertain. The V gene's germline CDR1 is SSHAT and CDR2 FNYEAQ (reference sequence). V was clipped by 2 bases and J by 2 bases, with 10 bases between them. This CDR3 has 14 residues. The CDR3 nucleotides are TGTGCCAGCAGCTTATATGGCAGCACCTACGAGCAGTACTTC. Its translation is CASSLYGSTYEQYF.

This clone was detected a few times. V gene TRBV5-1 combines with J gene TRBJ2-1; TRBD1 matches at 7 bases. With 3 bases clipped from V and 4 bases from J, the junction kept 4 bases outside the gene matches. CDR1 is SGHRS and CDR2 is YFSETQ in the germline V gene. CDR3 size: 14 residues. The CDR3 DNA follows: TGCGCCAGCAGCTCCCAGGGGGTTTACAATGAGCAGTTCTTC. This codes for CASSSQGVYNEQFF.

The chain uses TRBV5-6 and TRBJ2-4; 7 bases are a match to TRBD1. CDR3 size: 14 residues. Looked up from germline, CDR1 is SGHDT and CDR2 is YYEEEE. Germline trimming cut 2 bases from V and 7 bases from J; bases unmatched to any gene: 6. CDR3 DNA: TGTGCCAGCAGCTTTTTGGGACAGAGGAACATTCAGTACTTC. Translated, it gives CASSFLGQRNIQYF. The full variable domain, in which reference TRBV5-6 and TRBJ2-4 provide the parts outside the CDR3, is DAGVTQSPTHLIKTRGQQVTLRCSPKSGHDTVSWYQQALGQGPQFIFQYYEEEERQRGNFPDRFSGHQFPNYSSELNVNALLLGDSALYLCASSFLGQRNIQYFGAGTRLSVL.

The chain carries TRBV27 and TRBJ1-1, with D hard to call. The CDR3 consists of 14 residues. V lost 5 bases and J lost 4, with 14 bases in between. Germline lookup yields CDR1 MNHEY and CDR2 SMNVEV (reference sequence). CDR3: CASSQALRSTEAFF. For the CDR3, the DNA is TGTGCCAGCAGTCAAGCGCTCAGGAGCACTGAAGCTTTCTTT.

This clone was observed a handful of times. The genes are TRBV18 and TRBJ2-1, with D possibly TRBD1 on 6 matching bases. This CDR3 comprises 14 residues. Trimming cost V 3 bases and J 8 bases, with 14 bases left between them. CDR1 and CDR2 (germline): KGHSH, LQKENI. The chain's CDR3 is CASSPVPGQHEQFF. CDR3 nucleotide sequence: TGTGCCAGCTCACCGGTCCCGGGACAACATGAGCAGTTCTTC.

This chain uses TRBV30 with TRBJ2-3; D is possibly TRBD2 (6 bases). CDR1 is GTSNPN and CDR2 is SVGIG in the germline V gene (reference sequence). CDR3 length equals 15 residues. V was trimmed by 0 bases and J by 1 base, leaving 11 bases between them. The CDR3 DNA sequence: TGTGCCTGGAGTGTTAGCGGAGGGGGCACAGATACGCAGTATTTT. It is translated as CAWSVSGGGTDTQYF. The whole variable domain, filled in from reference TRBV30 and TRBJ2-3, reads SQTIHQWPATLVQPVGSPLSLECTVEGTSNPNLYWYRQAAGRGLQLLFYSVGIGQISSEVPQNLSASRPQDRQFILSSKKLLLSDSGFYLCAWSVSGGGTDTQYFGPGTRLTVL.

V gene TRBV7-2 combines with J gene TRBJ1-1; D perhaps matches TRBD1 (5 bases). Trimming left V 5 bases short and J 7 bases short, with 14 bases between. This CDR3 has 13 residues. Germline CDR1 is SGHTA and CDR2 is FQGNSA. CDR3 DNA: TGTGCCAGCAGCCCCCAGGGCGGAGGTGAAGCTTTCTTT. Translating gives CASSPQGGGEAFF. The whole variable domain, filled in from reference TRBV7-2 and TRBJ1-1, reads GAGVSQSPSNKVTEKGKDVELRCDPISGHTALYWYRQSLGQGLEFLIYFQGNSAPDKSGLPSDRFSAERTGGSVSTLTIQRTQQEDSAVYLCASSPQGGGEAFFGQGTRLTVV.

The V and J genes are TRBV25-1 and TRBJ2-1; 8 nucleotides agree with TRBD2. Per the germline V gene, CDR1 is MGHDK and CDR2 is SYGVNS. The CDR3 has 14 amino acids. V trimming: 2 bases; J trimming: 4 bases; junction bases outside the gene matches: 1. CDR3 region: CASSEKRGYNEQFF. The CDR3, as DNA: TGTGCCAGCAGTGAAAAGCGGGGGTACAATGAGCAGTTCTTC.

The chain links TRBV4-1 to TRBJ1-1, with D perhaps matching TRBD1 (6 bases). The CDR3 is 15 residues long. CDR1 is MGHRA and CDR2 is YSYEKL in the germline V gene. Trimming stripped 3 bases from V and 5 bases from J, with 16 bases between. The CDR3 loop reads CASSHLGGFWTEAFF. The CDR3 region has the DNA TGCGCCAGCAGCCACCTAGGGGGGTTTTGGACTGAAGCTTTCTTT.

CDR3 bases: TGTGCCAGCAGTTACGTTCCGGCAGCTGGGGCCAACGTCCTGACTTTC. This encodes CASSYVPAAGANVLTF. The J gene is TRBJ2-6, the V gene TRBV6-5, with D uncertain. Trimming removed 2 bases from V and 2 bases from J, with 10 bases in between. The length of the CDR3 is 16 residues. From germline, CDR1 is MNHEY and CDR2 SVGAGI.

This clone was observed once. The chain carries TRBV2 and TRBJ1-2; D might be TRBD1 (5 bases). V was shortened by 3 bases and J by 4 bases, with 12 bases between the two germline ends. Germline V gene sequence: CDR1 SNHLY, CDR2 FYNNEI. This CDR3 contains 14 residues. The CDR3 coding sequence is TGTGCCAGCAGTGACGGCAGGGAAAGCTATGGCTACACCTTC. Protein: CASSDGRESYGYTF.

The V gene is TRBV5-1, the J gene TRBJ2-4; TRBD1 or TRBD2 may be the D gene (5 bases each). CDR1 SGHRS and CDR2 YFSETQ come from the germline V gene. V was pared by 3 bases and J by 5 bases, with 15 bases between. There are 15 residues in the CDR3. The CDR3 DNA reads TGCGCCAGCAGCTCGGGGCCCAGCTCGGAAAACATTCAGTACTTC. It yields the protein CASSSGPSSENIQYF.

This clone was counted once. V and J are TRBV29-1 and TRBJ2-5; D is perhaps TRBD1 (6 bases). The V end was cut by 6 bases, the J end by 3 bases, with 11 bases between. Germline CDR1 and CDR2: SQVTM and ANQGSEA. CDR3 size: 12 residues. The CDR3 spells CSVGHSKETQYF. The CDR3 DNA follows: TGCAGCGTGGGACATTCGAAAGAGACCCAGTACTTC.

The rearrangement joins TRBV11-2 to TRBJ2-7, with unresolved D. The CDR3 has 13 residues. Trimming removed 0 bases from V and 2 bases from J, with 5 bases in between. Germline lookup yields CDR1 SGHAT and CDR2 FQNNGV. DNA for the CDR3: TGTGCCAGCAGCTTAGAGCGCGCCTACGAGCAGTACTTC. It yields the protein CASSLERAYEQYF.